These 6 T cell receptor beta chains share one sample of origin, sequenced in a study of spatial heterogeneity in lung cancer. Stated time point: sample taken at primary tumor resection. Unsorted samples of tumor, nontumor lung or frozen PBMC had their whole RNA sequenced. TCRdb re-called the 5' RACE reads with MiXCR, one entry per CDR3 protein. The sample yields roughly 25,000 distinct CDR3 sequences, roughly 13% seen once. The sample consisted of PBMCs, taken at surgery. These receptors were collected from a female donor with early-stage non-small cell lung cancer.

This clonotype was seen many times. V is TRBV5-4 and J is TRBJ1-3; D is undetermined. Germline loops: CDR1 SGHNT, CDR2 YYREEE (reference sequence). The CDR3 consists of 17 residues. Trimming removed 5 bases at V and 0 bases at J, with 18 bases between. The CDR3 bases are TGTGCCAGCAGTTTAGCTGAACACCGCCACTCTGGAAACACCATATATTTT. Its translation: CASSLAEHRHSGNTIYF.

The CDR3 region is CSAPDTWTSGSYEQYF. The CDR3 nucleotides read TGCAGTGCACCTGACACTTGGACTAGCGGCTCCTACGAGCAGTACTTC. The rearrangement links TRBV20-1 to TRBJ2-7; 10 bases are shared with TRBD2. Germline V gene data show CDR1 as DFQATT and CDR2 as SNEGSKA (reference sequence). Trimming at V came to 6 bases and at J to 0 bases, leaving 11 bases not matched to a gene. CDR3 size: 16 residues.

This clonotype was picked up many times. The J gene is TRBJ2-1, the V gene TRBV12-3 or TRBV12-4; D may be TRBD2 (7 bases). The CDR3 totals 16 residues. Trimming took off 8 bases at V and 5 bases at J, with 22 bases between the two ends. The CDR3 DNA is TGTGCCAGCTCGTCCCAACTTCGCGGGGGCAACAATGAGCAGTTCTTC. It translates to CASSSQLRGGNNEQFF.

The chain is built from TRBV3-1 and TRBJ2-1; 15 bases are shared with TRBD2. The ends lost 4 bases at V and 10 bases at J; junction bases unmatched: 8. The germline V gene has CDR1 LGHDT and CDR2 YNNKEL (reference sequence). The CDR3 runs to 16 residues. CDR3 DNA sequence: TGTGCCAGCAGCCCGGTAGGACTAGCGGGAGGGACCGAGCAGTTCTTC. Amino acid sequence: CASSPVGLAGGTEQFF.

This clonotype was seen ten or more times. The V and J genes are TRBV18 and TRBJ2-3, with D possibly matching TRBD2 (6 bases). Germline V CDR1 and CDR2: KGHSH, LQKENI. Trimming stripped 3 bases from V and 2 bases from J, with 18 bases between. The CDR3 is 17 residues long. The CDR3 sequence is CASSPIVLREITDTQYF. CDR3 DNA sequence: TGTGCCAGCTCACCTATCGTCCTACGGGAGATCACAGATACGCAGTATTTT. Full variable domain (remainder filled in from reference TRBV18 and TRBJ2-3): NAGVMQNPRHLVRRRGQEARLRCSPMKGHSHVYWYRQLPEEGLKFMVYLQKENIIDESGMPKERFSAEFPKEGPSILRIQQVVRGDSAAYFCASSPIVLREITDTQYFGPGTRLTVL.

This clonotype was observed many times. This chain links TRBV6-1 with TRBJ1-5; possibly TRBD1 for D (5 bases). This CDR3 spans 16 amino acids. Germline V gene sequence: CDR1 MNHNS, CDR2 SASEGT. With 6 bases removed from V and 0 bases from J, the gap between germline ends came to 15 bases. CDR3 sequence reads: CASSHVTAYSNQPQHF. CDR3 coding DNA: TGTGCCAGCAGCCACGTGACAGCTTATAGCAATCAGCCCCAGCATTTT.